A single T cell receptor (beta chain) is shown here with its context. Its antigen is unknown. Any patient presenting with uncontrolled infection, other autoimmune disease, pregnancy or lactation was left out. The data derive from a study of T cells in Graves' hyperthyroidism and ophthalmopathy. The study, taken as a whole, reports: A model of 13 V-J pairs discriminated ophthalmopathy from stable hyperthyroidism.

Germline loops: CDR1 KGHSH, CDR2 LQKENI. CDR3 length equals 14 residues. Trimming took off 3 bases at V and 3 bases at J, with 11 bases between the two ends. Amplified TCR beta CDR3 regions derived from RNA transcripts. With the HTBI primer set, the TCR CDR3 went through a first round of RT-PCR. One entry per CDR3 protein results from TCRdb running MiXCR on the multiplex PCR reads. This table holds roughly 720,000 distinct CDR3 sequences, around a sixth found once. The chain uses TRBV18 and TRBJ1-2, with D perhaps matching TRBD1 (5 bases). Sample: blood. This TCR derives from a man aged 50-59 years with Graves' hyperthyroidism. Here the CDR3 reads CASSPAGTDYGYTF. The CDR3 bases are TGTGCCAGCTCACCTGCCGGGACGGACTATGGCTACACCTTC.